This paragraph reports one T cell receptor (beta chain). Its antigen is as yet unknown. PCR was performed a second time for about 6 to 12 cycles using a sample-barcoded 5' primer and a J-beta primer mix. One entry per CDR3 protein, called by TCRdb with MiXCR from the 5' RACE reads. The table lists 1.5 million to 2 million distinct CDR3 sequences, roughly a third of them singletons. The source of the sample is a study of blood T cells in healthy people across ages. This CDR3 comprises 15 residues. The V gene's germline CDR1 is LGHDT and CDR2 YNNKEL (reference sequence). V trimming: 4 bases; J trimming: 9 bases; junction bases outside the gene matches: 9. Findings of the study overall: Diversity figures based on one million T cells were deemed too low. Roughly linear age-related decline in beta diversity appeared, significant by age 40. Naive and antigen-experienced cells were not separated, limiting conclusive comparison.

This TCR came from a woman aged 30 to 39 in good health. The rearrangement links TRBV3-1 to TRBJ1-6; 7 bases are shared with TRBD1. Sequencing input: blood. The CDR3 loop reads CASSRIRGSGSPLHF. The DNA for the CDR3 is TGTGCCAGCAGCCGAATCAGGGGGTCGGGTTCACCCCTCCACTTT.